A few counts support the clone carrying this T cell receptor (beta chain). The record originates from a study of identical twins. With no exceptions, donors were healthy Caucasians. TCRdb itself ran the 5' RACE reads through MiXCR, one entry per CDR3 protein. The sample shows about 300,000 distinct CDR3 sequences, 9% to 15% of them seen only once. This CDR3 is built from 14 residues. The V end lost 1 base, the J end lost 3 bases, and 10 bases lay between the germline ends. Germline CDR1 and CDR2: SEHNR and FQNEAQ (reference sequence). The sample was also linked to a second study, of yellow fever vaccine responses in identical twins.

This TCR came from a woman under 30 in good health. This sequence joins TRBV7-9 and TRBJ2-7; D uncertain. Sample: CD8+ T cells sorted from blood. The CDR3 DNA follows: TGTGCCAGCAGCTTAGTAGATGGCTTCTACGAGCAGTACTTC. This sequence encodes CASSLVDGFYEQYF. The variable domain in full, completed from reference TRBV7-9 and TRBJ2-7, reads DTGVSQNPRHKITKRGQNVTFRCDPISEHNRLYWYRQTLGQGPEFLTYFQNEAQLEKSRLLSDRFSAERPKGSFSTLEIQRTEQGDSAMYLCASSLVDGFYEQYFGPGTRLTVT.